The next 19 T cell receptor beta chains were all read from a single sample in a study of human T cells and chemical hapten exposure. TCRdb independently ran MiXCR on the RACE reads; one entry per CDR3 protein. The sample gives some 400,000 distinct CDR3 sequences, 5.1% of which show up once; around 2.6% is in the top ten. Time point meaning: pre-sensitization, week 0. Treatment meaning: therapeutic diphenylcyclopropenone sensitization with weekly scalp DPC. The material sequenced was whole blood, taken in connection with sensitization to the hapten diphenylcyclopropenone (DPC). The receptors shown here come from a woman aged 50 to 65 with alopecia areata. Some clones in this sample may be carry-over from other donors' samples.

This clonotype was counted at least ten times. The chain recombines TRBV4-1 with TRBJ1-1; maybe TRBD1 (5 bases). Germline values: CDR1 MGHRA, CDR2 YSYEKL. V was clipped by 1 base and J by 5 bases, with 23 bases between them. The CDR3 has 18 amino acids. The CDR3 DNA is TGCGCCAGCAGCCAAGGAGCCGGATTTTCGCAGGGAGATACTGAAGCTTTCTTT. Translating it yields CASSQGAGFSQGDTEAFF.

This clonotype has a count of ten or more. The chain couples TRBV7-2 to TRBJ2-3; D possibly uses TRBD1 or TRBD2 (5 bases each). V was trimmed by 7 bases and J by 0 bases, leaving 11 bases between them. CDR3 length: 14 residues. Germline V gene sequence: CDR1 SGHTA, CDR2 FQGNSA. CDR3 loop: CASTTGTSTDTQYF. CDR3 DNA sequence: TGTGCCAGCACCACCGGGACGAGCACAGATACGCAGTATTTT.

The rearrangement joins TRBV12-3 or TRBV12-4 to TRBJ2-5; D perhaps matches TRBD1 (8 bases). This CDR3 has 14 amino acids. The ends were cut back, 5 bases at V and 5 bases at J, with 15 bases in the middle. The CDR3 protein is CASSPQGGHETQYF. CDR3 nucleotide sequence: TGTGCCAGCAGTCCACAGGGGGGGCACGAGACCCAGTACTTC.

This rearrangement joins TRBV10-3 to TRBJ1-5; no clear D. The V end lost 6 bases, the J end lost 0 bases, and 6 bases lay between the germline ends. Germline CDR1 and CDR2: ENHRY and SYGVKD. The CDR3 length is 13 residues. CDR3: CAIRADSNQPQHF. The CDR3, as DNA: TGTGCCATCAGGGCAGATAGCAATCAGCCCCAGCATTTT.

This clonotype has ten or more counts. The rearrangement joins TRBV6-1 to TRBJ1-6; D gene ambiguous. There are 15 residues in the CDR3. Germline V gene lookup returns CDR1 MNHNS and CDR2 SASEGT. Trimming left V 7 bases short and J 7 bases short, with 17 bases between. CDR3 region: CASTPPWGGNSPLHF. For the CDR3, the DNA is TGTGCCAGCACTCCGCCTTGGGGAGGCAATTCACCCCTCCACTTT.

This chain uses TRBV20-1 with TRBJ2-3; perhaps TRBD2 as D (5 bases). There are 12 residues in the CDR3. From germline, CDR1 is DFQATT and CDR2 SNEGSKA (reference sequence). V shed 4 bases and J shed 6 bases, with 11 bases lying between them. The CDR3 sequence is CSATRPGDTQYF. DNA of the CDR3: TGCAGTGCTACCCGGCCGGGGGATACGCAGTATTTT.

This chain connects TRBV15 to TRBJ1-1; D may be TRBD1 (5 bases). V lost 6 bases to trimming and J lost 4 bases, with 12 bases between them. CDR1 is LNHNV and CDR2 is YYDKDF in the germline V gene (reference sequence). This CDR3 comprises 13 residues. The CDR3 DNA is TGTGCCACCAGGGGACGCAGGAGCACTGAAGCTTTCTTT. The encoded protein is CATRGRRSTEAFF.

This clonotype has a count of ten or more. V usage is TRBV7-2 and J usage is TRBJ2-7; D unresolved. The germline CDR1 and CDR2 sequences are SGHTA and FQGNSA. The CDR3 is made up of 13 amino acids. Trimming removed 4 bases at V and 6 bases at J, with 13 bases between. The CDR3 DNA is TGTGCCAGCAGCTCCCGATCCGAATCCGAGCAGTACTTC. Protein sequence: CASSSRSESEQYF.

In its sample, this clonotype was seen many times. The rearrangement joins TRBV12-3 or TRBV12-4 to TRBJ1-1, with D unresolved. The CDR3 loop spans 14 amino acids. Trimming left V 1 base short and J 1 base short, with 7 bases between. CDR3 nucleotides: TGTGCCAGCAGTTTAGAGGGCCCGAACACTGAAGCTTTCTTT. This codes for CASSLEGPNTEAFF.

Worth noting for this clonotype: A much larger clone differs by one base, so this may be a read error. The chain recombines TRBV2 with TRBJ2-5; TRBD2 matches 9 bases. The CDR3 is 13 residues long. Germline assignment: CDR1 SNHLY and CDR2 FYNNEI. Unmatched junction bases numbered 7, after V lost 7 bases and J lost 7 bases. The CDR3 DNA is TGTGCCAGCATTCAGACTAGCGGAGGGACCCAGTACTTC. It translates to CASIQTSGGTQYF.

The V and J genes are TRBV20-1 and TRBJ2-7; no clear D. V was pared by 2 bases and J by 3 bases, with 11 bases between. The CDR3 runs 13 residues. Per germline, CDR1 DFQATT and CDR2 SNEGSKA (reference sequence). This CDR3 reads CSARWAGVYEQYF. The CDR3 region has the DNA TGCAGTGCTAGATGGGCAGGCGTCTACGAGCAGTACTTC.

This clonotype was seen a few times. The rearrangement joins TRBV29-1 to TRBJ1-1; the D is unclear. The V and J ends lost 4 bases and 4 bases respectively, with 4 bases between them. Germline assignment: CDR1 SQVTM and CDR2 ANQGSEA. The CDR3 consists of 10 residues. CDR3 nucleotides: TGCAGCGTTGTATTCACTGAAGCTTTCTTT. Translated, it gives CSVVFTEAFF.

This clonotype was seen ten or more times. The rearrangement uses TRBV7-8 and TRBJ2-1, with 12 bases matching TRBD2. Germline assignment: CDR1 SGHVS and CDR2 FQNEAQ. V lost 4 bases to trimming and J lost 9 bases; unmatched junction nucleotides: 7. The CDR3 runs 15 residues. The CDR3 is CASSSLAGGRSEQFF. The CDR3 region has the DNA TGTGCCAGCAGCTCGCTAGCGGGAGGGCGGTCTGAGCAGTTCTTC.

Ten or more counts support this clonotype. The gene calls are TRBV28 and TRBJ1-1; D gene uncertain. The CDR3 length is 15 residues. In germline, CDR1 is MDHEN, CDR2 SYDVKM. V dropped 6 bases and J dropped 0 bases, with 14 bases sitting between them. The chain's CDR3 is CASSPPLGMNTEAFF. The CDR3 DNA is TGTGCCAGCAGCCCCCCCTTGGGAATGAACACTGAAGCTTTCTTT.

This clonotype showed up many times. This sequence joins TRBV28 and TRBJ2-5, with 8 positions matching TRBD1. V trimming: 6 bases; J trimming: 2 bases; junction bases outside the gene matches: 8. From germline, CDR1 is MDHEN and CDR2 SYDVKM. The CDR3 consists of 15 residues. CDR3 sequence: CASRRQGPVQETQYF. In DNA form, the CDR3 reads TGTGCCAGCAGAAGACAGGGGCCGGTACAAGAGACCCAGTACTTC.

This clonotype was counted at least ten times. This chain joins TRBV29-1 and TRBJ2-7; D is unclear. CDR1 and CDR2 (germline): SQVTM, ANQGSEA. The CDR3 sequence is 13 residues long. Trimming took 4 bases from V and 2 from J, leaving 12 bases between them. CDR3 coding DNA: TGCAGCGTTGGGGCCCTAGGACCCTACGAGCAGTACTTC. Residues: CSVGALGPYEQYF.

V usage is TRBV10-2 and J usage is TRBJ1-1; D is possibly TRBD1 (6 bases). CDR1 is WSHSY, CDR2 SAAADI, per germline. CDR3 length: 14 residues. V lost 8 bases and J 5 bases, leaving 18 bases between the germline ends. CDR3 sequence reads: CASLGGGEVTEAFF. The CDR3 DNA sequence: TGCGCCAGCCTAGGGGGTGGGGAGGTGACTGAAGCTTTCTTT.

This clonotype was recorded a few times. The V call is TRBV2, the J call TRBJ2-1; 8 bases align to TRBD2. V lost 6 bases and J lost 0; bases outside the gene matches: 4. Germline CDR1 and CDR2: SNHLY and FYNNEI. The CDR3 contains 15 residues. CDR3 in amino acids: CASRAGESSYNEQFF. The CDR3 region has the DNA TGTGCCAGCAGAGCGGGGGAAAGCTCCTACAATGAGCAGTTCTTC.

This clonotype was observed a handful of times. The V call is TRBV20-1, the J call TRBJ1-1; no firm D call. CDR3 length equals 14 residues. Trimming took 5 bases from V and 0 from J, leaving 13 bases between them. CDR1 DFQATT and CDR2 SNEGSKA come from the germline V gene (reference sequence). DNA of the CDR3: TGCAGTGCTCGCTTCGGACGCTTGAACACTGAAGCTTTCTTT. Amino acids: CSARFGRLNTEAFF.